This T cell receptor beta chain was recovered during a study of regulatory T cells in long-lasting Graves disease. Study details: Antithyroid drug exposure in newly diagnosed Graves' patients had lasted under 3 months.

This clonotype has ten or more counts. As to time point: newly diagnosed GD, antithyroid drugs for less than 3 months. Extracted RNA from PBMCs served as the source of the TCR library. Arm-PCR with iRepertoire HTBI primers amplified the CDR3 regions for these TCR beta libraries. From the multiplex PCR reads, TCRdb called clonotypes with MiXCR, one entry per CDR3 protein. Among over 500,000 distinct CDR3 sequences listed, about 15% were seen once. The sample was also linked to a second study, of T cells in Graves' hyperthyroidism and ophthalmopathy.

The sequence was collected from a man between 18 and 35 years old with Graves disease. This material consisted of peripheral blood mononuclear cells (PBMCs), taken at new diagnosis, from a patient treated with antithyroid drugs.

The CDR3 bases are TGTGCCAGCAGTTTGGGACAGGAAAAGGACGAGCAGTACTTC. It codes for CASSLGQEKDEQYF. V gene TRBV28 combines with J gene TRBJ2-7; TRBD1 matches 8 bases. The CDR3 contains 14 residues. Germline V gene sequence: CDR1 MDHEN, CDR2 SYDVKM. The V and J ends lost 3 bases and 5 bases, in that order; junction bases with no gene match: 6.